The 3 T cell receptor beta chains in this list originate from one sample, sequenced in a study of shared clonotypes between healthy human individuals. Profiled with immunoSEQ multiplex PCR; TCRdb holds only in-frame clones, not every one. Among about 1 million clones listed, more than 65% were seen once. Input material: memory CD4+ T cells sorted from blood. This sample's subset: CD45RA-negative fraction. Source of these receptors: a man in his late teens or twenties in good health.

The CDR3 nucleotides are TGTGCCAGCAGCCCTACCGGAGGTAGCTCTGGAAACACCATATATTTT. Protein: CASSPTGGSSGNTIYF. The chain employs TRBV6-6 and TRBJ1-3, with no clear D. Deletions cut 6 bases from V and 0 bases from J, with 15 bases between. This CDR3 is 16 amino acids long. The germline CDR1 and CDR2 sequences are MNHNY and SVGAGI (reference sequence).

The chain carries TRBV13 and TRBJ1-2; no firm D call. The V gene lost 3 bases and the J gene lost 8 bases, with 22 bases spanning the gap. The CDR3 consists of 16 residues. In germline, CDR1 is PRHDT, CDR2 FYEKMQ (reference sequence). This chain's CDR3 is CASSFSGEVTGIGYTF. CDR3 nucleotides: TGTGCCAGCAGCTTTAGTGGCGAGGTGACGGGAATCGGCTACACCTTC.

This clone was recorded a few times. This chain uses TRBV7-9 with TRBJ1-2; no clear D. Germline loops: CDR1 SEHNR, CDR2 FQNEAQ (reference sequence). Trimming pared 5 bases from V and 3 bases from J, leaving 13 bases between. The CDR3 is 14 residues long. The CDR3 DNA is TGTGCCAGCAGCCCCCCGAGGGCTGACTATGGCTACACCTTC. Its protein product is CASSPPRADYGYTF.